This T cell receptor (beta chain) came from a study of OX40 agonist ivuxolimab in advanced cancers. Study-level results: Compared with CD4+, CD8+ T cells on average had more expanded clones.

Sequencing was performed with immunoSEQ multiplex PCR; in TCRdb, only in-frame clones are kept and a portion is missing. The data contain about 50,000 clones, about 93% of them seen just once; the ten biggest clones take up almost 25%. CDR1 is LGHNA and CDR2 is YSLEER in the germline V gene. V lost 0 bases, J lost 0 bases, and 9 bases lay in between. The CDR3 covers 16 residues. Worth noting for this clone: Its antigen is unidentified.

Here the sequenced sample was CD4+ or CD8+ T cells sorted from blood, taken in a trial of the OX40 agonist ivuxolimab. The chain uses TRBV4-3 and TRBJ2-1; weak D call: TRBD1 (5 bases). This receptor was identified in an adult with an advanced solid tumor such as melanoma, head and neck, liver or kidney cancer. The CDR3 DNA reads as TGCGCCAGCAGCCAAGAGACAGTCAGCTCCTACAATGAGCAGTTCTTC. Its protein product is CASSQETVSSYNEQFF.